The 30 T cell receptor beta chains reported below all come from one sample, sequenced in a study of T cells in Graves' hyperthyroidism and ophthalmopathy. Researchers amplified the TCR beta CDR3 regions from RNA transcripts. HTBI primers drove first-round RT-PCR of the TCR CDR3. One entry per CDR3 protein, called by TCRdb with MiXCR from the multiplex PCR reads. This sample yields about 560,000 distinct CDR3 sequences, of which roughly 14% are seen a single time; roughly 7.3% belongs to the top ten. Source material: blood. The origin of the receptors is a woman in her 30s with Graves' hyperthyroidism.

This clonotype appeared many times. This chain joins TRBV10-2 and TRBJ2-7; D may be TRBD1 (5 bases). V was trimmed by 3 bases and J by 5 bases, leaving 14 bases between them. Germline V gene data show CDR1 as WSHSY and CDR2 as SAAADI. The CDR3 loop spans 14 amino acids. The CDR3 DNA follows: TGCGCCAGCAGTGAAGGCCAGGGTTCAGACGAGCAGTACTTC. This encodes CASSEGQGSDEQYF.

This clonotype was seen ten or more times. The genes are TRBV7-9 and TRBJ2-7; 9 nucleotides line up with TRBD1. V lost 3 bases and J lost 5; bases outside the gene matches: 14. CDR3 length: 17 amino acids. CDR1 SEHNR and CDR2 FQNEAQ come from the germline V gene (reference sequence). Written as DNA, the CDR3 is TGTGCCAGCAGCTTTAGTCCTCGACAGGGGGGTTCCGACGAGCAGTACTTC. Encoded protein: CASSFSPRQGGSDEQYF.

On this clonotype itself: A much larger clone is a single base away; this may be a read error. This chain joins TRBV27 and TRBJ2-5; D uncertain. CDR1 is MNHEY and CDR2 is SMNVEV in the germline V gene (reference sequence). The CDR3 totals 13 residues. The CDR3 DNA sequence: TGTGCCGGCAGTTTCCGATCCGGAGAGACCCAGTACTTC. This codes for CAGSFRSGETQYF.

The chain is built from TRBV20-1 and TRBJ2-1; D unresolved. V lost 6 bases and J 0 bases, leaving 15 bases between the germline ends. The CDR3 length is 15 residues. Germline values: CDR1 DFQATT, CDR2 SNEGSKA (reference sequence). The CDR3 sequence: CSAKRSESSYNEQFF. In DNA, the CDR3 is TGCAGTGCCAAGAGGTCGGAGAGCTCCTACAATGAGCAGTTCTTC.

The chain combines TRBV5-1 with TRBJ1-6; TRBD1 matches 8 bases. V was clipped by 4 bases and J by 7 bases; unmatched bases: 7. From germline, CDR1 is SGHRS and CDR2 YFSETQ. The CDR3 runs to 15 residues. The CDR3 DNA reads TGCGCCAGCAGCCCGAGACAGGGGCAGAATTCACCCCTCCACTTT. Its translation is CASSPRQGQNSPLHF.

This clonotype was observed a few times. The genes are TRBV2 and TRBJ2-7; 8 nucleotides match TRBD1. Germline loops: CDR1 SNHLY, CDR2 FYNNEI. This CDR3 spans 15 amino acids. J lost 4 bases, V lost 3 bases, and 8 bases had no gene match. The CDR3 coding sequence is TGTGCCAGCAGTGAGGAGGGACAGGCTGCTTACGAGCAGTACTTC. Residues: CASSEEGQAAYEQYF.

There are a few counts of this clonotype. The V gene is TRBV10-1, the J gene TRBJ2-2, with D unclear. The V gene lost 3 bases and the J gene lost 6 bases, with 14 bases spanning the gap. This CDR3 is built from 15 residues. CDR1 and CDR2 from the germline V gene are WNHNN and SYGVQD (reference sequence). CDR3 bases: TGCGCCAGCAGTGACCAACCCCCCGGACCCGGGGAGCTGTTTTTT. The encoded protein is CASSDQPPGPGELFF.

The chain has TRBV14 and TRBJ2-5, with D possibly TRBD2 on 5 matching bases. The CDR3 sequence is 16 residues long. V lost 1 base and J 5 bases, leaving 17 bases between the germline ends. CDR1 and CDR2 (germline): SGHDN, FVKESK. The CDR3 region has the DNA TGTGCCAGCAGCCAAGCGAGGGAACAGCGGCTCGAGACCCAGTACTTC. This sequence encodes CASSQAREQRLETQYF. Full variable domain (missing parts from reference TRBV14 and TRBJ2-5): EAGVTQFPSHSVIEKGQTVTLRCDPISGHDNLYWYRRVMGKEIKFLLHFVKESKQDESGMPNNRFLAERTGGTYSTLKVQPAELEDSGVYFCASSQAREQRLETQYFGPGTRLLVL.

This clonotype occurred a few times. This chain links TRBV5-1 with TRBJ2-2; no clear D gene. This CDR3 is built from 15 residues. CDR1 is SGHRS and CDR2 is YFSETQ in the germline V gene. V was clipped by 0 bases and J by 2 bases, with 8 bases between them. CDR3 amino acids: CASSLAAGNTGELFF. The DNA for the CDR3 is TGCGCCAGCAGCTTGGCGGCAGGAAACACCGGGGAGCTGTTTTTT.

The chain combines TRBV12-3 or TRBV12-4 with TRBJ1-1, with a tentative D call TRBD1 (6 bases). V was shortened by 2 bases and J by 5 bases, with 15 bases between the two germline ends. The CDR3 covers 15 residues. CDR3 loop: CASSLSGRGRTEAFF. As DNA, the CDR3 is TGTGCCAGCAGTTTATCTGGCAGGGGCAGGACTGAAGCTTTCTTT.

This clonotype was seen a handful of times. The genes are TRBV29-1 and TRBJ1-2; the D is unclear. V lost 5 bases to trimming and J lost 7 bases, with 11 bases between them. Germline V gene lookup returns CDR1 SQVTM and CDR2 ANQGSEA. The CDR3 is made up of 11 amino acids. For the CDR3, the DNA is TGCAGCGTTAAAGGGATCAGTGGCTACACCTTC. Amino acid sequence: CSVKGISGYTF. The full variable domain, completed using reference TRBV29-1 and TRBJ1-2, is SAVISQKPSRDICQRGTSLTIQCQVDSQVTMMFWYRQQPGQSLTLIATANQGSEATYESGFVIDKFPISRPNLTFSTLTVSNMSPEDSSIYLCSVKGISGYTFGSGTRLTVV.

This clonotype was seen ten or more times. One end of the junction fails to match germline, which may point to a read error. The chain combines TRBV3-1 with TRBJ2-5, with 7 bases lining up with TRBD1. CDR1 is LGHDT and CDR2 is YNNKEL in the germline V gene (reference sequence). The CDR3 runs 15 residues. CDR3 residues: CASSQGDSFQETQYF. The CDR3 region has the DNA TGTGCCAGCAGTCAAGGGGACAGCTTTCAAGAGACCCAGTACTTC.

At least ten counts were recorded for this clonotype. The V call is TRBV5-8, the J call TRBJ2-3; 7 bases match TRBD1. Germline V gene sequence: CDR1 SGHTS, CDR2 YDEGEE. The junction had 6 bases not matched to a gene; V was cut back by 4 bases and J by 4 bases. The CDR3 spans 14 residues. CDR3: CASSELTGSDTQYF. In nucleotides, the CDR3 is TGTGCCAGCAGCGAGCTGACAGGGTCAGATACGCAGTATTTT.

This clonotype appeared many times. The rearrangement links TRBV7-2 to TRBJ2-1, with 10 bases lining up with TRBD2. Germline values: CDR1 SGHTA, CDR2 FQGNSA. The CDR3 covers 18 residues. V was clipped by 0 bases and J by 7 bases; unmatched bases: 12. CDR3 nucleotides: TGTGCCAGCAGCTTAGCGCGCCTAGCGGGAGTATATACAAATGAGCAGTTCTTC. This sequence encodes CASSLARLAGVYTNEQFF.

About this clonotype: This may be a read error, as it is one base from a much larger clone. The chain links TRBV2 to TRBJ2-3, with a weak D call TRBD2 (5 bases). Germline V CDR1 and CDR2: SNHLY, FYNNEI. CDR3 length: 10 amino acids. Trimming took off 6 bases at V and 12 bases at J, with 10 bases between the two ends. The CDR3 loop is CASRGVLQYF. The CDR3 DNA follows: TGTGCCAGCAGGGGAGTCCTCCAGTATTTT.

This clonotype was observed at least ten times. The rearrangement uses TRBV20-1 and TRBJ2-7; D remains unclear. Trimming shortened V by 5 bases and J by 3 bases, and 17 bases separated the two germline ends. This CDR3 region has 14 residues. Germline CDR1 reads DFQATT; CDR2 reads SNEGSKA (reference sequence). CDR3 sequence reads: CSAHGSGRYYEQYF. The CDR3 DNA is TGCAGTGCTCATGGGTCCGGGCGCTACTACGAGCAGTACTTC.

This clonotype was picked up many times. This chain links TRBV3-1 with TRBJ2-7; D gene uncertain. Germline assignment: CDR1 LGHDT and CDR2 YNNKEL (reference sequence). Trimming took off 5 bases at V and 7 bases at J, with 12 bases between the two ends. This CDR3 has 12 residues. CDR3 nucleotide sequence: TGTGCCAGCAGCGGAATGGCAGCGGAGCAGTACTTC. It yields the protein CASSGMAAEQYF.

This clonotype was picked up a small number of times. The chain carries TRBV9 and TRBJ2-2, with D hard to call. The CDR3 is 13 amino acids. The germline gives CDR1 SGDLS, CDR2 YYNGEE. V was clipped by 7 bases and J by 5 bases, with 12 bases between them. The CDR3 sequence is CASAEGRTGELFF. CDR3 in DNA: TGTGCCAGCGCCGAAGGGCGGACCGGGGAGCTGTTTTTT. Supplemented by reference TRBV9 and TRBJ2-2, the full variable domain reads DSGVTQTPKHLITATGQRVTLRCSPRSGDLSVYWYQQSLDQGLQFLIQYYNGEERAKGNILERFSAQQFPDLHSELNLSSLELGDSALYFCASAEGRTGELFFGEGSRLTVL.

At least ten counts were recorded for this clonotype. V gene TRBV20-1 combines with J gene TRBJ2-1; unclear D gene. The germline V gene has CDR1 DFQATT and CDR2 SNEGSKA (reference sequence). CDR3 length equals 11 residues. Trimming left V 6 bases short and J 7 bases short, with 10 bases between. The CDR3, as DNA: TGCAGTGCGCGTAGTGTAAATGAGCAGTTCTTC. As protein: CSARSVNEQFF.

This clonotype appeared many times. V is TRBV29-1 and J is TRBJ2-7; D not resolved. Trimming removed 3 bases at V and 1 base at J, with 7 bases between. CDR1 is SQVTM and CDR2 is ANQGSEA in the germline V gene. The CDR3 is 12 residues long. The CDR3 nucleotides read TGCAGCGTTGACGGTGAATCCTACGAGCAGTACTTC. Protein sequence: CSVDGESYEQYF.

This clonotype showed up many times. The chain links TRBV30 to TRBJ1-2, with 9 bases aligning to TRBD1. Trimming at V came to 8 bases and at J to 1 base, leaving 14 bases not matched to a gene. Germline assignment: CDR1 GTSNPN and CDR2 SVGIG (reference sequence). This CDR3 region has 16 residues. CDR3: CARSGTGKGNNYGYTF. DNA for the CDR3: TGTGCCCGCTCCGGGACAGGGAAAGGGAATAACTATGGCTACACCTTC.

There are many counts of this clonotype. V is TRBV20-1 and J is TRBJ2-1; D is undetermined. CDR1 DFQATT and CDR2 SNEGSKA come from the germline V gene (reference sequence). Trimming left V 6 bases short and J 0 bases short, with 15 bases between. The CDR3 totals 15 residues. CDR3 sequence reads: CSAVPGDLSYNEQFF. The DNA for the CDR3 is TGCAGTGCCGTCCCTGGCGACCTCTCCTACAATGAGCAGTTCTTC.

This clonotype was observed a few times. V gene TRBV7-9 combines with J gene TRBJ2-7, with 7 bases lining up with TRBD1. The junction had 8 bases not matched to a gene; V was cut back by 4 bases and J by 5 bases. CDR3 length: 14 amino acids. Germline CDR1 and CDR2: SEHNR and FQNEAQ (reference sequence). In nucleotides, the CDR3 is TGTGCCAGCAGCTCGAAGACAGGGTGGGACGAGCAGTACTTC. It codes for CASSSKTGWDEQYF.

This clonotype showed up just a few times. The gene calls are TRBV5-1 and TRBJ2-3; D remains unclear. Germline CDR1 SGHRS, CDR2 YFSETQ. The V gene lost 3 bases and the J gene lost 14 bases, with 16 bases spanning the gap. The CDR3 totals 12 residues. CDR3 region: CASSSSPSNVYF. CDR3 coding DNA: TGCGCCAGCAGCTCCTCCCCTTCCAACGTGTATTTT.

This chain links TRBV11-2 with TRBJ2-1; 8 bases are shared with TRBD2. The CDR3 contains 15 residues. V dropped 6 bases and J dropped 9; count of bases not matched to a gene: 13. Germline V CDR1 and CDR2: SGHAT, FQNNGV. The CDR3 nucleotides read TGTGCCAGCAGTTTAACGGGACTAGGGTTCGGTGAGCAGTTCTTC. Protein product: CASSLTGLGFGEQFF.

V and J are TRBV29-1 and TRBJ2-1; no clear D. Germline V gives CDR1 SQVTM, CDR2 ANQGSEA. The CDR3 is 13 residues long. V lost 5 bases and J 2 bases, leaving 10 bases between the germline ends. The CDR3 coding sequence is TGCAGCGTTTACGGCATAACCTACAATGAGCAGTTCTTC. It yields the protein CSVYGITYNEQFF.

The chain recombines TRBV28 with TRBJ1-5, with 8 bases aligning to TRBD1. Germline V CDR1 and CDR2: MDHEN, SYDVKM. V lost 1 base and J lost 5; bases outside the gene matches: 4. The CDR3 is 15 residues long. CDR3 protein: CASSLYGTGYQPQHF. The CDR3 DNA reads TGTGCCAGCAGTTTATACGGGACAGGCTATCAGCCCCAGCATTTT.

This chain uses TRBV12-3 or TRBV12-4 with TRBJ1-1; D call uncertain. The CDR3 totals 14 residues. V was pared by 1 base and J by 7 bases, with 13 bases between. The CDR3 nucleotides read TGTGCCAGCAGTTTAGGCCGATCGTCCGTTGAAGCTTTCTTT. Its protein product is CASSLGRSSVEAFF.

This clonotype was counted ten times or more. This chain connects TRBV5-6 to TRBJ1-5; D is possibly TRBD1 (5 bases). CDR3 length equals 14 residues. Trimming stripped 0 bases from V and 4 bases from J, with 8 bases between. Germline V gives CDR1 SGHDT, CDR2 YYEEEE. CDR3 in amino acids: CASSLGGVNQPQHF. As DNA, the CDR3 is TGTGCCAGCAGCTTGGGAGGGGTAAATCAGCCCCAGCATTTT.

This clonotype was picked up many times. In DNA form, the CDR3 reads TGCAGTGCTAATGCTGGCGGGTCCTACAATGAGCAGTTCTTC. Translation gives CSANAGGSYNEQFF. V gene TRBV20-1 combines with J gene TRBJ2-1; D possibly corresponds to TRBD2 (5 bases). With 4 bases removed from V and 1 base from J, the gap between germline ends came to 11 bases. This CDR3 is built from 14 residues. CDR1 DFQATT and CDR2 SNEGSKA come from the germline V gene (reference sequence).